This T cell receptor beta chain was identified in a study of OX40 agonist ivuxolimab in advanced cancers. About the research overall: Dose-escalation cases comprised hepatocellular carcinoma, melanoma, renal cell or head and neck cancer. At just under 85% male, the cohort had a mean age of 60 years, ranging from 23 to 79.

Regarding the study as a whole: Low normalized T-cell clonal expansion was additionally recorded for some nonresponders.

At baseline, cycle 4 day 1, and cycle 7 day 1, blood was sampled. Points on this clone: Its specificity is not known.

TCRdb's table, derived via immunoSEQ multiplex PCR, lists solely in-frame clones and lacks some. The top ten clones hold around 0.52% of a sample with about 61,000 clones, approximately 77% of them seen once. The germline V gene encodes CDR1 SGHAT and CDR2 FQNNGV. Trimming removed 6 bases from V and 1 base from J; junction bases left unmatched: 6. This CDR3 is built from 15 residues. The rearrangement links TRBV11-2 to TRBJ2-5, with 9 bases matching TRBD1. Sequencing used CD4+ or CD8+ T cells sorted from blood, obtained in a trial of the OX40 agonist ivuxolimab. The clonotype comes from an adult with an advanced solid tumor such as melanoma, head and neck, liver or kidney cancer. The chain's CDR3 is CASRPIQGAQETQYF. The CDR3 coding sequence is TGTGCCAGCAGGCCGATACAGGGGGCCCAAGAGACCCAGTACTTC.